This T cell receptor beta chain comes out of a study of early T cells in non-severe SARS-CoV-2 infection. Study information: Whole-blood bulk RNA, unsorted, was sequenced, and chains were unpaired. Study results and caveats: Missing private and CD4 specificities, VDJdb matching favored anti-spike CD8 responses.

This CDR3 spans 18 amino acids. Germline CDR1 is SGHTA and CDR2 is FQGNSA. J lost 7 bases, V lost 3 bases, and 16 bases had no gene match. Individual cDNA molecules received unique molecular identifiers during library preparation. TCRdb itself ran the 5' RACE reads through MiXCR, one entry per CDR3 protein. The top ten clones hold about 36% of a sample with some 32,000 distinct CDR3 sequences, roughly 6.6% of them seen once. As concerns this clonotype: Its antigen is unknown.

Material: whole blood. The TCR originated in an adult who was a healthcare worker with PCR-confirmed SARS-CoV-2 infection or an uninfected control (not recorded which). The V and J genes are TRBV7-2 and TRBJ2-1, with 9 bases that match TRBD2. In DNA form, the CDR3 reads TGTGCCAGCAGCTTGATGGCGGGGGGGCCAGACGTTCCGAATGAGCAGTTCTTC. Translation: CASSLMAGGPDVPNEQFF.